Below are 10 T cell receptor beta chains sequenced from a single sample in a study of CXCR3-negative and CXCR3-positive naive CD8 T cells. In preparing the TRB cDNA libraries, 5' RACE with UMI labels was used. With the 5' RACE reads reprocessed, TCRdb shows one record per CDR3 protein and no DNA. Its table lists fewer than 95,000 distinct CDR3 sequences. Sequenced sample: naive CXCR3- CD8+ T cells from blood. Subset specified: CD45RO-CCR7+CD27+CD95- naive CD8+ T cells lacking CXCR3 (TNR3-). All receptors come from a human donor in good health. Some clones in this sample may be carry-over from other donors' samples.

This CDR3 is CASSGQGMNTEAFF. The rearrangement links TRBV5-6 to TRBJ1-1; TCRdb picks TRBD1, but there is no DNA to check that call. In germline, CDR1 is SGHDT, CDR2 YYEEEE. This CDR3 contains 14 residues.

The chain has TRBV4-1 and TRBJ2-1; TCRdb's D gene call, TRBD1, goes unchecked for lack of DNA. This CDR3 contains 12 residues. The germline V gene encodes CDR1 MGHRA and CDR2 YSYEKL. The CDR3: CASSQAGYEQFF.

The rearrangement joins TRBV12-3 or TRBV12-4 to TRBJ1-1; TCRdb's D call, TRBD1, is unchecked because there is no DNA. This CDR3 comprises 15 residues. The CDR3: CASSPPGRLNTEAFF.

The chain employs TRBV4-2 and TRBJ2-5; TCRdb's D call of TRBD2 is untestable without DNA. The germline CDR1 and CDR2 sequences are LGHNA and YNFKEQ. CDR3 length: 16 residues. CDR3 residues: CASSQDAGLAVETQYF.

The genes are TRBV29-1 and TRBJ2-1; checking the TCRdb D call of TRBD1 is not possible without DNA. The CDR3 covers 13 residues. Germline V gene lookup returns CDR1 SQVTM and CDR2 ANQGSEA. CDR3 in amino acids: CSVDERGVNEQFF.

The chain recombines TRBV7-2 with TRBJ2-1. Germline V gene lookup returns CDR1 SGHTA and CDR2 FQGNSA. The CDR3 runs to 12 residues. The CDR3 spells CASSLVDWEQFF.

CDR3: CASSTGQGVGGDTQYF. The rearrangement joins TRBV5-1 to TRBJ2-3; TCRdb picks TRBD1, but there is no DNA to check that call. Germline CDR1 SGHRS, CDR2 YFSETQ. This CDR3 is built from 16 residues.

V gene TRBV27 combines with J gene TRBJ2-1. The CDR3 extends over 15 amino acids. Germline V lookup: CDR1 MNHEY, CDR2 SMNVEV (reference sequence). CDR3 sequence reads: CASSLGSPSYNEQFF.

The chain employs TRBV11-3 and TRBJ2-1; no DNA is available, so the TRBD1 call from TCRdb remains unchecked. Germline loops: CDR1 SGHNT, CDR2 YENEEA. This CDR3 contains 15 residues. CDR3 sequence: CASSPDTSSYNEQFF.

The chain joins TRBV27 to TRBJ2-3; TCRdb reports TRBD2, a call that lacks DNA to check it against. Per the germline V gene, CDR1 is MNHEY and CDR2 is SMNVEV (reference sequence). This CDR3 has 15 residues. This CDR3 reads CASSLEGVDTDTQYF.